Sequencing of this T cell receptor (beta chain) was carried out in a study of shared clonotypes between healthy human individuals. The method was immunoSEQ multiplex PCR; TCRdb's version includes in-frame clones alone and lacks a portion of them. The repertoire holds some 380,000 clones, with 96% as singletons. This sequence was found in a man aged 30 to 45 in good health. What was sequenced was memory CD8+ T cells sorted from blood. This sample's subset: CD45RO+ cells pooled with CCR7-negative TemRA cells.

In nucleotides, the CDR3 is TGTGCCAGCAGCCTACGGACGGATGAAGCTTTCTTT. Translating it yields CASSLRTDEAFF. The chain has TRBV7-9 and TRBJ1-1; D gene ambiguous. CDR3 length equals 12 residues. V lost 5 bases to trimming and J lost 7 bases, with 11 bases between them. Per germline, CDR1 SEHNR and CDR2 FQNEAQ (reference sequence).